The 30 T cell receptor beta chains listed next were all sequenced from one sample in a study of T cell responses to AZD1222 COVID-19 vaccine. The assay was immunoSEQ multiplex PCR, and TCRdb's table has in-frame clones only and misses some. The sample has some 130,000 clones; 80% to 90% are singletons. Sequencing was performed on peripheral blood, taken on day 0 of AZD1222 vaccination. These TCRs come from an adult in good health.

The chain is built from TRBV19 and TRBJ1-1; D gene uncertain. The V end lost 3 bases, the J end lost 0 bases, and 11 bases lay between the germline ends. CDR1 and CDR2 from the germline V gene are LNHDA and SQIVND (reference sequence). This CDR3 is 15 amino acids long. The CDR3 nucleotides read TGTGCCAGTAGTATCCGCCAAGTCCTGAACACTGAAGCTTTCTTT. It codes for CASSIRQVLNTEAFF.

The rearrangement joins TRBV3-1 (or the pseudogene TRBV3-2) to TRBJ2-7; no reliable D call. This CDR3 comprises 13 residues. The V gene's germline CDR1 is LGHDT and CDR2 YNNKEL (reference sequence). Trimming left V 4 bases short and J 6 bases short, with 13 bases between. The CDR3 loop is CASSLDPRGEQYF. For the CDR3, the DNA is TGTGCCAGCAGCCTCGACCCCCGCGGCGAGCAGTACTTC.

V and J are TRBV9 and TRBJ2-5, with D possibly TRBD1 on 6 matching bases. This CDR3 comprises 16 residues. V was cut by 3 bases and J by 4 bases, with 19 bases left in between. In germline, CDR1 is SGDLS, CDR2 YYNGEE. CDR3 sequence reads: CASSDGLQGSGETQYF. The CDR3 DNA follows: TGTGCCAGCAGCGATGGATTACAGGGTTCGGGAGAGACCCAGTACTTC.

The chain carries TRBV6-5 and TRBJ1-2; the D is unclear. The V gene's germline CDR1 is MNHEY and CDR2 SVGAGI. This CDR3 has 11 residues. Trimming took off 6 bases at V and 5 bases at J, with 7 bases between the two ends. CDR3 protein: CASSYRYGYTF. In DNA, the CDR3 is TGTGCCAGCAGCTATCGGTATGGCTACACCTTC.

The table lists this clone with a count of one. This chain links TRBV6-5 with TRBJ1-5; the D gene is possibly TRBD1 (5 bases). Looked up from germline, CDR1 is MNHEY and CDR2 is SVGAGI. Trimming pared 8 bases from V and 6 bases from J, leaving 20 bases between. The CDR3 spans 15 residues. The CDR3 loop reads CASENYQGLGQPQHF. The CDR3 DNA sequence: TGTGCCAGCGAAAACTATCAGGGCCTCGGTCAGCCCCAGCATTTT.

The chain combines TRBV7-3 with TRBJ2-1, with D perhaps being TRBD1 or TRBD2 (5 bases each). The CDR3 runs to 16 residues. Germline V CDR1 and CDR2: SGHTA, FQGTGA. V shed 5 bases and J shed 7 bases, with 21 bases lying between them. This chain's CDR3 is CASSRHGAVGWNEQFF. CDR3 nucleotide sequence: TGTGCCAGCAGCCGCCACGGGGCGGTGGGCTGGAATGAGCAGTTCTTC.

This clone was found a few times. The V call is TRBV5-6, the J call TRBJ2-1; TRBD2 aligns across 10 bases. Germline V gene data show CDR1 as SGHDT and CDR2 as YYEEEE. With 2 bases clipped from V and 3 bases from J, the junction kept 2 bases outside the gene matches. There are 15 residues in the CDR3. The CDR3: CASSFRLAGYNEQFF. In DNA form, the CDR3 reads TGTGCCAGCAGCTTCAGACTAGCGGGCTACAATGAGCAGTTCTTC.

In DNA, the CDR3 is TGTGCCAGTAGTATACCCTGGACAGGGGGCGCGAACACTGAAGCTTTCTTT. This translates into CASSIPWTGGANTEAFF. The rearrangement uses TRBV19 and TRBJ1-1; 11 bases are a match to TRBD1. The CDR3 has 17 amino acids. V trimming: 2 bases; J trimming: 1 base; junction bases outside the gene matches: 6. Germline CDR1 reads LNHDA; CDR2 reads SQIVND (reference sequence).

This chain uses TRBV18 with TRBJ2-1; D remains ambiguous. CDR1 and CDR2 from the germline V gene are KGHSH and LQKENI. This CDR3 is built from 13 residues. With 2 bases removed from V and 7 bases from J, the gap between germline ends came to 9 bases. CDR3 loop: CASSPLSENEQFF. CDR3 nucleotides: TGTGCCAGCTCACCATTATCAGAGAATGAGCAGTTCTTC.

This clone was seen just once. The chain recombines TRBV20-1 with TRBJ2-7; 10 bases map to TRBD2. Germline CDR1 reads DFQATT; CDR2 reads SNEGSKA (reference sequence). With V trimmed by 3 bases and J by 3 bases, 5 bases remained unmatched. This CDR3 region has 14 residues. CDR3 DNA: TGCAGTGCTAGTTTACTAGCGGGACGCTACGAGCAGTACTTC. Translating it yields CSASLLAGRYEQYF.

The V gene is TRBV10-1, the J gene TRBJ1-1, with D tentatively TRBD1 (6 bases). Germline assignment: CDR1 WNHNN and CDR2 SYGVQD (reference sequence). Trimming shortened V by 2 bases and J by 5 bases, and 12 bases separated the two germline ends. The CDR3 has 14 amino acids. In nucleotides, the CDR3 is TGCGCCAGCAGTGAGGGACAGCGTAGGACTGAAGCTTTCTTT. Its protein product is CASSEGQRRTEAFF.

The chain joins TRBV7-9 to TRBJ2-3; D is possibly TRBD1 (5 bases). CDR3 length equals 14 residues. Germline values: CDR1 SEHNR, CDR2 FQNEAQ (reference sequence). The germline V and J ends were trimmed by 3 bases and 0 bases, with 7 bases remaining between them. CDR3 loop: CASSLGRSTDTQYF. The CDR3 region has the DNA TGTGCCAGCAGCTTGGGGCGGAGCACAGATACGCAGTATTTT.

This chain connects TRBV5-6 to TRBJ1-4; no clear D. This CDR3 is 14 amino acids long. Germline CDR1 is SGHDT and CDR2 is YYEEEE. V shed 1 base and J shed 0 bases, with 4 bases lying between them. The CDR3 spells CASSLPSTNEKLFF. CDR3 in DNA: TGTGCCAGCAGCTTGCCTTCAACTAATGAAAAACTGTTTTTT. Full variable domain (remainder filled in from reference TRBV5-6 and TRBJ1-4): DAGVTQSPTHLIKTRGQQVTLRCSPKSGHDTVSWYQQALGQGPQFIFQYYEEEERQRGNFPDRFSGHQFPNYSSELNVNALLLGDSALYLCASSLPSTNEKLFFGSGTQLSVL.

The V and J genes are TRBV11-1 and TRBJ2-7, with TRBD1 matching 7 bases. The germline V gene has CDR1 SGHAT and CDR2 FQDESV (reference sequence). The CDR3 covers 14 residues. Trimming at V came to 1 base and at J to 3 bases, leaving 3 bases not matched to a gene. For the CDR3, the DNA is TGTGCCAGCAGCTTAGGGCAGGGGGTCTACGAGCAGTACTTC. Protein: CASSLGQGVYEQYF.

The chain recombines TRBV5-6 with TRBJ2-7; D gene uncertain. Per the germline V gene, CDR1 is SGHDT and CDR2 is YYEEEE. The V end was cut by 5 bases, the J end by 6 bases, with 18 bases between. This CDR3 is 14 amino acids long. The CDR3 DNA reads as TGTGCCAGCAGACTCTCCACTGCCCTCTTCGAGCAGTACTTC. The encoded protein is CASRLSTALFEQYF.

The J gene is TRBJ1-5, the V gene TRBV6-5; 9 positions match TRBD1. The ends lost 10 bases at V and 4 bases at J; junction bases unmatched: 5. Germline V lookup: CDR1 MNHEY, CDR2 SVGAGI. The CDR3 contains 13 residues. CDR3 bases: TGTGCCATTAGGGGACAGGGAAATCAGCCCCAGCATTTT. It specifies CAIRGQGNQPQHF.

The gene calls are TRBV7-9 and TRBJ2-1, with D uncertain. Germline lookup yields CDR1 SEHNR and CDR2 FQNEAQ (reference sequence). Trimming pared 4 bases from V and 5 bases from J, leaving 12 bases between. The CDR3 is made up of 14 amino acids. The CDR3 DNA follows: TGTGCCAGCAGCTATATCGACACGGACAATGAGCAGTTCTTC. Protein sequence: CASSYIDTDNEQFF.

V gene TRBV7-9 combines with J gene TRBJ2-7; TRBD1 matches 7 bases. Germline loops: CDR1 SEHNR, CDR2 FQNEAQ (reference sequence). Germline trimming cut 5 bases from V and 4 bases from J; bases unmatched to any gene: 11. The CDR3 runs 15 residues. This CDR3 reads CASSDTRTGRYEQYF. DNA for the CDR3: TGTGCCAGCAGCGATACGAGGACAGGTCGGTACGAGCAGTACTTC.

The genes are TRBV27 and TRBJ1-6; possibly TRBD1 for D (6 bases). Germline V gene lookup returns CDR1 MNHEY and CDR2 SMNVEV (reference sequence). The CDR3 extends over 15 amino acids. Trimming removed 2 bases at V and 11 bases at J, with 16 bases between. The chain's CDR3 is CASSLTGQGIPPLHF. The CDR3 DNA follows: TGTGCCAGCAGTTTAACAGGGCAGGGCATTCCACCCCTCCACTTT.

The chain employs TRBV6-2 or TRBV6-3 and TRBJ2-7, with 9 bases aligning to TRBD2. The V segment lost 0 bases and the J segment 0 bases; nucleotides outside the gene matches: 9. The germline V gene has CDR1 MNHEY and CDR2 SVGEGT. The CDR3 extends over 18 amino acids. The CDR3 is CASSYSASGVLPSYEQYF. Here the CDR3 DNA reads TGTGCCAGCAGTTACTCTGCTAGCGGGGTACTCCCCTCCTACGAGCAGTACTTC.

This clone appeared a single time. The J gene is TRBJ2-1, the V gene TRBV20-1; perhaps TRBD2 as D (7 bases). Germline V CDR1 and CDR2: DFQATT, SNEGSKA (reference sequence). Deletions cut 3 bases from V and 5 bases from J, with 14 bases between. The CDR3 is 14 residues long. CDR3 amino acids: CSASWGGPHNEQFF. For the CDR3, the DNA is TGCAGTGCTAGTTGGGGGGGGCCTCACAATGAGCAGTTCTTC.

The chain is built from TRBV5-1 and TRBJ2-4; D ambiguous. With 4 bases removed from V and 1 base from J, the gap between germline ends came to 12 bases. The CDR3 has 15 amino acids. CDR1 is SGHRS, CDR2 YFSETQ, per germline. For the CDR3, the DNA is TGCGCCAGCAGCAAGGGTTCGTATGCCAAAAACATTCAGTACTTC. It yields the protein CASSKGSYAKNIQYF.

J is TRBJ2-7 and V is TRBV28; D not certain. Germline CDR1 is MDHEN and CDR2 is SYDVKM. V shed 6 bases and J shed 0 bases, with 18 bases lying between them. The CDR3 is 16 residues long. The CDR3, as DNA: TGTGCCAGCAGCCACCCTATCGGACGGCTCTCCTACGAGCAGTACTTC. Translating gives CASSHPIGRLSYEQYF. The full variable domain, rest sourced from reference TRBV28 and TRBJ2-7, is DVKVTQSSRYLVKRTGEKVFLECVQDMDHENMFWYRQDPGLGLRLIYFSYDVKMKEKGDIPEGYSVSREKKERFSLILESASTNQTSMYLCASSHPIGRLSYEQYFGPGTRLTVT.

This clone was found once. The gene calls are TRBV18 and TRBJ1-4; 8 nucleotides agree with TRBD1. This CDR3 has 15 amino acids. The V and J ends lost 4 bases and 6 bases, in that order; junction bases with no gene match: 7. Germline V CDR1 and CDR2: KGHSH, LQKENI. CDR3 loop: CASSRSTGEDEKLFF. CDR3 coding DNA: TGTGCCAGCTCACGATCGACAGGGGAGGATGAAAAACTGTTTTTT.

This clone was seen just once. V is TRBV5-8 and J is TRBJ1-1; no firm D call. V lost 0 bases and J lost 1, with 4 bases in between. Germline V gene data show CDR1 as SGHTS and CDR2 as YDEGEE. The CDR3 runs to 13 residues. The chain's CDR3 is CASSLGGNTEAFF. The CDR3 nucleotides read TGTGCCAGCAGCTTGGGGGGGAACACTGAAGCTTTCTTT.

CDR3 nucleotide sequence: TGTGCCTGGAGTGCGGGACAGCGACGGGGCTACACCTTC. Its protein product is CAWSAGQRRGYTF. The V and J genes are TRBV30 and TRBJ1-2; 7 bases fit TRBD1. After removal of 1 base from V and 8 bases from J, the junction contained 7 bases not matched to a gene. CDR1 is GTSNPN, CDR2 SVGIG, per germline (reference sequence). The CDR3 loop spans 13 amino acids.

CDR3 sequence (DNA): TGTGCCAGCAGCTTAAGCACCACGACCTACGAGCAGTACTTC. Translated, it gives CASSLSTTTYEQYF. The chain employs TRBV11-2 and TRBJ2-7; D remains ambiguous. Germline CDR1 SGHAT, CDR2 FQNNGV. The CDR3 is made up of 14 amino acids. The V gene lost 2 bases and the J gene lost 2 bases, with 10 bases spanning the gap.

J is TRBJ1-2 and V is TRBV24-1, with TRBD1 matching over 7 bases. The CDR3 is 14 amino acids. V dropped 5 bases and J dropped 4; count of bases not matched to a gene: 6. Germline V gene data show CDR1 as KGHDR and CDR2 as SFDVKD. The CDR3 here is CATSVPGQSYGYTF. The CDR3 DNA reads TGTGCCACCAGTGTCCCGGGACAGAGCTATGGCTACACCTTC.

This chain joins TRBV7-9 and TRBJ1-2, with D maybe TRBD1 (5 bases). V was cut by 3 bases and J by 3 bases, with 8 bases left in between. The CDR3 is 13 amino acids. In germline, CDR1 is SEHNR, CDR2 FQNEAQ (reference sequence). The CDR3 DNA reads as TGTGCCAGCAGCTTCCGGGACGACTATGGCTACACCTTC. Amino acids: CASSFRDDYGYTF.

The chain employs TRBV2 and TRBJ1-2; D unclear. The germline V gene has CDR1 SNHLY and CDR2 FYNNEI. The CDR3 contains 12 residues. V was shortened by 4 bases and J by 4 bases, with 7 bases between the two germline ends. CDR3: CASSGDFYGYTF. The CDR3 region has the DNA TGTGCCAGCAGTGGCGACTTCTATGGCTACACCTTC. Filled out from reference TRBV2 and TRBJ1-2, the complete variable domain reads EPEVTQTPSHQVTQMGQEVILRCVPISNHLYFYWYRQILGQKVEFLVSFYNNEISEKSEIFDDQFSVERPDGSNFTLKIRSTKLEDSAMYFCASSGDFYGYTFGSGTRLTVV.